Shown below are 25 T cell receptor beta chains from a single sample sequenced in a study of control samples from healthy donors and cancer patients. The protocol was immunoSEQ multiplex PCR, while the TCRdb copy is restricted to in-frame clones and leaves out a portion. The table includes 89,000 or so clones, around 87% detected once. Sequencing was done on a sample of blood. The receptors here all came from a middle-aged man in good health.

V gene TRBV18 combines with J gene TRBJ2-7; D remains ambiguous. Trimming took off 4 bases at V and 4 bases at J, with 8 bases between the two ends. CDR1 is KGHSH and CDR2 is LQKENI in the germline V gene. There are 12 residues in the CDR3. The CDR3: CASSRDPYEQYF. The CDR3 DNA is TGTGCCAGCTCACGTGATCCGTACGAGCAGTACTTC. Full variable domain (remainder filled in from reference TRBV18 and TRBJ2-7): NAGVMQNPRHLVRRRGQEARLRCSPMKGHSHVYWYRQLPEEGLKFMVYLQKENIIDESGMPKERFSAEFPKEGPSILRIQQVVRGDSAAYFCASSRDPYEQYFGPGTRLTVT.

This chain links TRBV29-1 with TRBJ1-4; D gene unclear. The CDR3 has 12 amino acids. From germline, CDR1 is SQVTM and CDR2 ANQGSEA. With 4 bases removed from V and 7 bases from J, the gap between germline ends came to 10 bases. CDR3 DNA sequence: TGCAGCGTTGGAGGAGTGGGTGAAAAACTGTTTTTT. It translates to CSVGGVGEKLFF.

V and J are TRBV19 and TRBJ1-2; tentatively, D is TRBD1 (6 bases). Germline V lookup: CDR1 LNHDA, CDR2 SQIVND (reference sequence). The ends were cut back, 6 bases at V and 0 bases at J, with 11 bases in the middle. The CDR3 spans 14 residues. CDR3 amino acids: CASRHRVSNYGYTF. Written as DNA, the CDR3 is TGTGCCAGTAGACACAGGGTTTCTAACTATGGCTACACCTTC. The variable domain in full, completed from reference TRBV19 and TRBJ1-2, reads DGGITQSPKYLFRKEGQNVTLSCEQNLNHDAMYWYRQDPGQGLRLIYYSQIVNDFQKGDIAEGYSVSREKKESFPLTVTSAQKNPTAFYLCASRHRVSNYGYTFGSGTRLTVV.

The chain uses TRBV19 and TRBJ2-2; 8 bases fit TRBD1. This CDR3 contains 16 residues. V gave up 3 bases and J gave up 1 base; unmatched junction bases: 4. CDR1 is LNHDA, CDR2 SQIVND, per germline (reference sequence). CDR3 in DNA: TGTGCCAGTAGTATGGGTACAGGGGGGAACACCGGGGAGCTGTTTTTT. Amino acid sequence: CASSMGTGGNTGELFF.

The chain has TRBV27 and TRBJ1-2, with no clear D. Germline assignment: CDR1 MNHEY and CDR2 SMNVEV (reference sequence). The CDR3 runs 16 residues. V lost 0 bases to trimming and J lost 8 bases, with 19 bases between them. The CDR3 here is CASSLSILGSSGGYTF. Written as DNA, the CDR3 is TGTGCCAGCAGTTTATCGATTTTGGGCTCATCGGGGGGCTACACCTTC.

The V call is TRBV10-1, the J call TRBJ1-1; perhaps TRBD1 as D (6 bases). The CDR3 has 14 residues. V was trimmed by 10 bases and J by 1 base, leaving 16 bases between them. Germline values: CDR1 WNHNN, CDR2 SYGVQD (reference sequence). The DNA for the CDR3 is TGCGCCATCCGTAGGGGGTGGGGGAACACTGAAGCTTTCTTT. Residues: CAIRRGWGNTEAFF.

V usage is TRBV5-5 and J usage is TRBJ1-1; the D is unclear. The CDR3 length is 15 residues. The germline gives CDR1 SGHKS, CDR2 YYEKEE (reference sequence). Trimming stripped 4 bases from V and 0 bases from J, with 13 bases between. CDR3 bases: TGTGCCAGCAGCGTTCTACCCGACATGAACACTGAAGCTTTCTTT. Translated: CASSVLPDMNTEAFF.

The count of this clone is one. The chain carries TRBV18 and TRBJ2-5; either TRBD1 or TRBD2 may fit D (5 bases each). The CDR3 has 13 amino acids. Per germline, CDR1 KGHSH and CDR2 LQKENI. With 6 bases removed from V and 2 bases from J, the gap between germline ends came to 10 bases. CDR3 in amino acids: CASSPGAQETQYF. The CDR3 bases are TGTGCCAGCTCCCCCGGGGCGCAAGAGACCCAGTACTTC.

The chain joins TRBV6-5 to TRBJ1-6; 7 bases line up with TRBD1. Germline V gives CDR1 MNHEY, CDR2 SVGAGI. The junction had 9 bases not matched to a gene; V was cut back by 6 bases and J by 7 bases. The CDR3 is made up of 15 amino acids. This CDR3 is CASRPPGQPNSPLHF. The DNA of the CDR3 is TGTGCCAGCAGACCCCCGGGACAGCCCAATTCACCCCTCCACTTT.

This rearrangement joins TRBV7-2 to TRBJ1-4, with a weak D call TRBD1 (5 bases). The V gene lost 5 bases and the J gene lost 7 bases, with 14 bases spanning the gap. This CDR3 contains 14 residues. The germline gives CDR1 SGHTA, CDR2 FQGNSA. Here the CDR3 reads CASSTWDLREKLFF. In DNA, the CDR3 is TGTGCCAGCAGCACCTGGGACCTTCGTGAAAAACTGTTTTTT.

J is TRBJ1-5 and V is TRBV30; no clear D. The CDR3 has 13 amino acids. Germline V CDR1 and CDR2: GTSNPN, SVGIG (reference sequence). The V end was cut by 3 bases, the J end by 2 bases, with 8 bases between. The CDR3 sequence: CAWRADGNQPQHF. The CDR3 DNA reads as TGTGCCTGGAGGGCAGATGGCAATCAGCCCCAGCATTTT.

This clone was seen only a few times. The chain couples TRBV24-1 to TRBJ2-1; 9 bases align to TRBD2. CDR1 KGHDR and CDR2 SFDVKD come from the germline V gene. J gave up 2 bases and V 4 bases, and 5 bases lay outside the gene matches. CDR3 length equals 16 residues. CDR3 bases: TGTGCCACCAGTGAGAGCGGGGGGCACACCTACAATGAGCAGTTCTTC. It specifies CATSESGGHTYNEQFF.

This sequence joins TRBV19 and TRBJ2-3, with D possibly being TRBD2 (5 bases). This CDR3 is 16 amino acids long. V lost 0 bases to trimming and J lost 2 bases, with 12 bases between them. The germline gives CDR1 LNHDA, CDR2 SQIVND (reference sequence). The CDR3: CASSIDLADFTDTQYF. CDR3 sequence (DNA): TGTGCCAGTAGTATAGATCTGGCGGACTTCACAGATACGCAGTATTTT.

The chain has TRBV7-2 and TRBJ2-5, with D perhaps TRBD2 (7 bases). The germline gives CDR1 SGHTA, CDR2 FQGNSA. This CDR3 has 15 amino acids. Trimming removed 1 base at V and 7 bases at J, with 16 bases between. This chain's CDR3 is CASSLVVGGPRTQYF. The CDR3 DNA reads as TGTGCCAGCAGCTTAGTTGTGGGGGGGCCACGGACCCAGTACTTC.

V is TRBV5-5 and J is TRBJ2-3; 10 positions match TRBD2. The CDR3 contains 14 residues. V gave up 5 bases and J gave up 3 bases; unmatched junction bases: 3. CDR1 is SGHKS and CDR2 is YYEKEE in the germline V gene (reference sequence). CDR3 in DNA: TGTGCCAGCAGGCCGGGACTAGCGACAGATACGCAGTATTTT. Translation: CASRPGLATDTQYF.

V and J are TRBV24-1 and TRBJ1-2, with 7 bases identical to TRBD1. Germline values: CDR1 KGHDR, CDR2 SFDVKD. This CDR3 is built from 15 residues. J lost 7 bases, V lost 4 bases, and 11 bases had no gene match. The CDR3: CATSEPKGASSGYTF. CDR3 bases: TGTGCCACCAGTGAGCCGAAGGGGGCTTCGAGTGGCTACACCTTC.

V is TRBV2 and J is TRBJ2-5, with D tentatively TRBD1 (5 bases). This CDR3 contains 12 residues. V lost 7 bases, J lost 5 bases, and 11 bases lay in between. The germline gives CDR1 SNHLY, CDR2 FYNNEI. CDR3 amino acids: CASKAGLETQYF. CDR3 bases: TGTGCCAGCAAGGCAGGGCTGGAGACCCAGTACTTC.

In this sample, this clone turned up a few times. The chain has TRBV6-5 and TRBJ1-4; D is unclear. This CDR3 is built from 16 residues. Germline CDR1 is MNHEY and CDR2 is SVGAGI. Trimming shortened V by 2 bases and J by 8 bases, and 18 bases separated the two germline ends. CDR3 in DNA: TGTGCCAGCAGTTACCCAGAGGCACCAAGGAGGGAAAAACTGTTTTTT. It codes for CASSYPEAPRREKLFF.

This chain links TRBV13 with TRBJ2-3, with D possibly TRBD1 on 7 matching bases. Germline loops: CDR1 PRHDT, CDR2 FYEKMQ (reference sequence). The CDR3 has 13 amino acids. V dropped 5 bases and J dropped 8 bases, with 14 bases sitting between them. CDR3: CASSQSQGGTQYF. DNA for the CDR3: TGTGCCAGCAGCCAATCTCAGGGGGGTACGCAGTATTTT.

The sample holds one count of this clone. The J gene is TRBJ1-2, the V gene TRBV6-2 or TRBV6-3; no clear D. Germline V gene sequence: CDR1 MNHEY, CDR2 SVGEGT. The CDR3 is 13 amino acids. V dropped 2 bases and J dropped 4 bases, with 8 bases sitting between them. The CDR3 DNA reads TGTGCCAGCAGTTACACAGCAGGCTATGGCTACACCTTC. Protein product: CASSYTAGYGYTF.

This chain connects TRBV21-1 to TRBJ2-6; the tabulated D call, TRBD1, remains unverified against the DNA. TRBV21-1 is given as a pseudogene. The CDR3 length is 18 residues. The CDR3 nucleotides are TGTGCCAGCAGCCCCCCGGGACAGGGTTTCTCTGGGGCCAACGTCCTGACTTTC. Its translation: CASSPPGQGFSGANVLTF.

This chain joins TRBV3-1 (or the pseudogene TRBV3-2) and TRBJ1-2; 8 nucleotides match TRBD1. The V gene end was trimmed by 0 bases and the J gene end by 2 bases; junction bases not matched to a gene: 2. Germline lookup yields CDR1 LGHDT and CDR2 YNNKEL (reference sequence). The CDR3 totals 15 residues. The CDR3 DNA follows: TGTGCCAGCAGCCAAGACCCAGGGGGCAACTATGGCTACACCTTC. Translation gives CASSQDPGGNYGYTF.

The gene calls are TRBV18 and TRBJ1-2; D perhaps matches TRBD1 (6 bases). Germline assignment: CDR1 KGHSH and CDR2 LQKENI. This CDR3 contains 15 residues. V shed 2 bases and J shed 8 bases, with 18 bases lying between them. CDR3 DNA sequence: TGTGCCAGCTCACCAACGGCAGGGGTAGTAAGGGGCTACACCTTC. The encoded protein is CASSPTAGVVRGYTF.

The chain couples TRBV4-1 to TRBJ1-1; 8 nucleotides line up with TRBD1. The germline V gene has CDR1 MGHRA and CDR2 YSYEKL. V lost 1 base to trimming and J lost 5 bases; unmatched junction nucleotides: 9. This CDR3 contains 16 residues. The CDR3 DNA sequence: TGCGCCAGCAGCCAAGCCGGGGGCAGGGGGCCTACTGAAGCTTTCTTT. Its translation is CASSQAGGRGPTEAFF.

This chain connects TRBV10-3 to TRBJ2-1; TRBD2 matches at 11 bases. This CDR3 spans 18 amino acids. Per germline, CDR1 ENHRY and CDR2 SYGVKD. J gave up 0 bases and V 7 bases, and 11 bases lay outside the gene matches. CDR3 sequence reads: CAITLTSGTFSSYNEQFF. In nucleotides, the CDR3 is TGTGCCATCACCCTGACTAGCGGGACTTTTAGCTCCTACAATGAGCAGTTCTTC.